Listed below are T cell receptor beta chains from one sample, sequenced in a study of CD8 T cells in Susac syndrome. TCRdb redid the calling of the immunoSEQ multiplex PCR reads with MiXCR, one entry per CDR3 protein. The table shows some 100,000 distinct CDR3 sequences, with about 90% occurring only once. Sequenced material: CD4+ T cells from PBMCs. These receptors originate from a human donor in good health. The CDR3 runs from the conserved cysteine through the conserved F or W. The D gene is left open where the match is weak. Size tells how often a clone was seen (once, few, many) or the class of an expanded clone, and some rows leave it out.

>-|16|TRBV18|-|TRBJ2-7
TGTGCCAGCTCACCCCGTTTTGAGGAGAGCTCCTACGAGCAGTACTTC
CASSPRFEESSYEQYF
>-|15|TRBV6-1|-|TRBJ1-1
TGTGCCAGCAGTCTTCAGGGACGGCCGAACACTGAAGCTTTCTTT
CASSLQGRPNTEAFF
>-|14|TRBV20-1|-|TRBJ2-1
TGCAGTGCCCCACCTCTTACAGGGTTCAATGAGCAGTTCTTC
CSAPPLTGFNEQFF
>-|14|TRBV6-2/TRBV6-3|TRBD1|TRBJ1-5
TGTGCCAGTACCGGGACAGGGATGAATCAGCCCCAGCATTTT
CASTGTGMNQPQHF
>-|15|TRBV2|TRBD1|TRBJ1-4
TGTGCCAGCAGTGAACAGGGACAGATAAATGAAAAACTGTTTTTT
CASSEQGQINEKLFF
>-|13|TRBV30|-|TRBJ2-1
TGTGCCTGGAGTGTACAGGCCTACAATGAGCAGTTCTTC
CAWSVQAYNEQFF
>-|14|TRBV19|TRBD1|TRBJ2-1
TGTGCCAGCAAACAGGACAGGGGGAGGAATGAGCAGTTCTTC
CASKQDRGRNEQFF
>-|13|TRBV20-1|-|TRBJ1-2
TGCAGTGCTAAGCCCGGCAGGGACTATGGCTACACCTTC
CSAKPGRDYGYTF
>-|13|TRBV5-6|-|TRBJ2-7
TGTGCCAGCAGCTTCGAGGGGCTCTACGAGCAGTACTTC
CASSFEGLYEQYF
>once|12|TRBV6-2/TRBV6-3|-|TRBJ1-1
TGTGCCAGCAGTCTACAGGAGATTGAAGCTTTCTTT
CASSLQEIEAFF
>few|13|TRBV20-1|TRBD1|TRBJ2-1
TGCAGTGCGGCCCGGGACAGGGGGGATGAGCAGTTCTTC
CSAARDRGDEQFF
>-|16|TRBV7-2|-|TRBJ2-3
TGTGCCAGCAGCCCTGGCTGGCGGGGGCGCACCGATACGCAGTATTTT
CASSPGWRGRTDTQYF
>-|13|TRBV20-1|-|TRBJ2-3
TGCAGTCAATGGGTCCCCTCATCGGATACGCAGTATTTT
CSQWVPSSDTQYF
>-|13|TRBV3-1|TRBD1|TRBJ2-7
TGTGCCAGCAGCCGACAGGGTATCAACGAGCAGTACTTC
CASSRQGINEQYF
>-|15|TRBV28|-|TRBJ2-2
TGTGCCAGCAGTACTGCAGCCGGTGAGGGCGGGGAGCTGTTTTTT
CASSTAAGEGGELFF
>-|15|TRBV2|TRBD1|TRBJ2-7
TGTGCCAGCAGTGAAGAGTTGGGACAGAGCTACGAGCAGTACTTC
CASSEELGQSYEQYF
>once|15|TRBV6-2/TRBV6-3|-|TRBJ1-1
TGTGCCAGCATCAACCAGCCTAATCGGTACACTGAAGCTTTCTTT
CASINQPNRYTEAFF
>-|17|TRBV5-1|-|TRBJ1-1
TGCGCCAGCAGCTTGCAACCCAGGGCAGCTATGAACACTGAAGCTTTCTTT
CASSLQPRAAMNTEAFF
>-|15|TRBV24-1|-|TRBJ2-3
TGTGCCACCCCGCACCGAACGGGGTCCACAGATACGCAGTATTTT
CATPHRTGSTDTQYF
>-|15|TRBV21-1|-|TRBJ2-3
TGTGCCAGAGAGCGTGGGGACAGGGGCACAGATACGCAGTATTTT
CARERGDRGTDTQYF
>few|13|TRBV11-3|-|TRBJ2-5
TGTGCCAGCAGCTCGGGACCTGAAGAGACCCAGTACTTC
CASSSGPEETQYF
>-|13|TRBV20-1|-|TRBJ2-3
TGCAGTGCGAATGGGGCCCCCACAGATACGCAGTATTTT
CSANGAPTDTQYF
>-|16|TRBV12-3/TRBV12-4|TRBD2|TRBJ2-1
TGTGCCAGCAGTTACCCCCCGGCTAGCGGATACAATGAGCAGTTCTTC
CASSYPPASGYNEQFF
>-|16|TRBV24-1|TRBD2|TRBJ2-1
TGTGCCACCAGTGATTCACAGAGCGGGGGGTCCCATGAGCAGTTCTTC
CATSDSQSGGSHEQFF
>-|13|TRBV24-1|TRBD1|TRBJ1-1
TGTGCCACCAGTGATAGGACAGGGGGGAGAGCTTTCTTT
CATSDRTGGRAFF
>-|14|TRBV5-4|-|TRBJ2-5
TGTGCCAGCAGCATTCCAGGCCCTCAAGAGACCCAGTACTTC
CASSIPGPQETQYF
>-|16|TRBV19|TRBD1|TRBJ1-5
TGTGCCAGTAGCCGAACTTCACAGGGGTGGAATCAGCCCCAGCATTTT
CASSRTSQGWNQPQHF
>-|14|TRBV2|-|TRBJ1-2
TGTGCCAGCAAGAGACTAGACATTGCCTATGGCTACACCTTC
CASKRLDIAYGYTF
>-|16|TRBV5-1|TRBD2|TRBJ2-1
TGCGCCAGCAGCTTGGAGGGCGGGAGGGCCGTGTATGAGCAGTTCTTC
CASSLEGGRAVYEQFF
>once|14|TRBV3-1|TRBD2|TRBJ2-7
TGTGCCAGCAGCCCGTCTAGCGGTACCTACGAGCAGTACTTC
CASSPSSGTYEQYF
>-|18|TRBV11-2|TRBD2|TRBJ2-1
TGTGCCAGCAGCTTAGATCGAGCGGGAGGACCGATCTACAATGAGCAGTTCTTC
CASSLDRAGGPIYNEQFF
>-|16|TRBV6-1|TRBD2|TRBJ2-5
TGTGCCAGCTCTGTAATGAGCGGGAACCCACAAGAGACCCAGTACTTC
CASSVMSGNPQETQYF
>-|17|TRBV6-2/TRBV6-3|TRBD2|TRBJ2-2
TGTGCCAGCAGTTACTCGAGGGCTAGCGGATACACCGGGGAGCTGTTTTTT
CASSYSRASGYTGELFF
>once|15|TRBV27|-|TRBJ2-7
TGTGCCAGCAGTTTAGGGTGGGAGAGGTCCTACGAGCAGTACTTC
CASSLGWERSYEQYF
>-|18|TRBV7-2|-|TRBJ1-2
TGTGCCAGCAGCTTAGATGCAGGTCCGCGGCCGGAAAACTATGGCTACACCTTC
CASSLDAGPRPENYGYTF
>-|13|TRBV29-1|-|TRBJ2-5
TGCAGCGTGTCACCCGCCTCGGGAGAGACCCAGTACTTC
CSVSPASGETQYF
>-|13|TRBV30|TRBD2|TRBJ2-1
TGTGCCTGGAGTGGTGCGGGAGGGAGTGAGCAGTTCTTC
CAWSGAGGSEQFF
>-|14|TRBV12-3/TRBV12-4|TRBD2|TRBJ2-3
TGTGCCAGCCGAACGGGACTAGCATCAGATACGCAGTATTTT
CASRTGLASDTQYF
>-|15|TRBV5-1|TRBD1|TRBJ2-1
TGCGCCAGCAGCTCCGGGACAGGCCCCTACAATGAGCAGTTCTTC
CASSSGTGPYNEQFF
>-|19|TRBV6-5|TRBD2|TRBJ2-3
TGTGCCAGCAGTTCTCCCTCCTGGGTAGCGGGTACGAGCACAGATACGCAGTATTTT
CASSSPSWVAGTSTDTQYF
>-|13|TRBV29-1|-|TRBJ1-1
TGCAGCGTTCCTAGGCCGGGGAACACTGAAGCTTTCTTT
CSVPRPGNTEAFF